This is a list of T cell receptor beta chains from one sample in a study of response to subunit inactivated influenza vaccine. TCRdb independently ran MiXCR on the RT-PCR reads; one entry per CDR3 protein. The profile covers about 830,000 distinct CDR3 sequences, with around 18% appearing a single time and about a tenth taken by the ten largest. The sample in question was PBMCs from blood, obtained about 5 days after vaccination. The receptors were sampled from a man aged 45-60 years who received an inactivated influenza vaccine. Both conserved end residues are part of each CDR3. D genes are given only for firm matches. Rows may omit the clone size; those that give it use once, few, many or a size class.

j_call	d_call	v_call	clone_size	cdr3_nt	cdr3_aa
TRBJ1-5	-	TRBV20-1	few	TGCAGTGCTAGGACGGGGGGCAGTCAGCCCCAGCATTTT	CSARTGGSQPQHF
TRBJ2-2	TRBD2	TRBV7-8	many	TGTGCCAGCAGCTTTCTAGCGGGGGCCCAGGTTTTAAACACCGGGGAGCTGTTTTTT	CASSFLAGAQVLNTGELFF
TRBJ1-1	-	TRBV23-1	few	TGCGCCAGCAGTCAACGGGTAGGGGAGAACACTGAAGCTTTCTTT	CASSQRVGENTEAFF
TRBJ2-5	-	TRBV7-9	-	TGTGCCAGCAGCTTAGGACCCCTGGACAGTCAAGAGACCCAGTACTTC	CASSLGPLDSQETQYF
TRBJ1-2	TRBD1	TRBV27	-	TGTGCCAGCAGTTTCTCCGGACAGGGGGGCACCCCCTACACCTTC	CASSFSGQGGTPYTF
TRBJ2-3	TRBD2	TRBV5-1	-	TGCGCCAGCAGCGCCGGACTAGCGGGAGGATGGGATACGCAGTATTTT	CASSAGLAGGWDTQYF
TRBJ2-3	TRBD2	TRBV20-1	-	TGCAGTGCTAGTGGGCTAGCGGGGCCCGCAGATACGCAGTATTTT	CSASGLAGPADTQYF
TRBJ2-1	-	TRBV29-1	many	TGCAGCGGTACGCAAGGTAGCTCCTACAATGAGCAGTTCTTC	CSGTQGSSYNEQFF
TRBJ2-1	TRBD1	TRBV9	many	TGTGCCAGCAGCCTCACGGGACAGTCCTACAATGAGCAGTTCTTC	CASSLTGQSYNEQFF
TRBJ2-7	TRBD1	TRBV10-3	-	TGTGCCATCAGTAAAACCTCCGGGACAGGGGAACTCGAGCAGTACTTC	CAISKTSGTGELEQYF
TRBJ1-2	-	TRBV10-3	-	TGTGCCATCACGCCCGAAGAAGCGTCCTATGGCTACACCTTC	CAITPEEASYGYTF
TRBJ1-1	-	TRBV28	many	TGTGCCAGCAGTTTACACCTGAACACTGAAGCTTTCTTT	CASSLHLNTEAFF
TRBJ1-2	-	TRBV12-3/TRBV12-4	few	TGTGCCAGCAGTTTGGAGCAGATCAAAAGGGGCTACACCTTC	CASSLEQIKRGYTF
TRBJ1-5	-	TRBV20-1	-	TGCAGTGCTAGTACTGTACTTAGCAATCAGCCCCAGCATTTT	CSASTVLSNQPQHF
TRBJ2-7	TRBD2	TRBV7-8	-	TGTGCCAGCAGCCATAAAGTCAGCGGGACCTACGAGCAGTACTTC	CASSHKVSGTYEQYF
TRBJ2-2	-	TRBV9	few	TGTGCCAGCAGCTCGTCCCCGGGACGTTCGAACACCGGGGAGCTGTTTTTT	CASSSSPGRSNTGELFF
TRBJ1-1	TRBD1	TRBV6-2/TRBV6-3	-	TGTGCCAGCAGTTATGACAGGGACACTGAAGCTTTCTTT	CASSYDRDTEAFF
TRBJ2-3	-	TRBV28	few	TGTGCCAGCATCCCCCGGGGGCGCTTAACAGATACGCAGTATTTT	CASIPRGRLTDTQYF
TRBJ2-2	TRBD1	TRBV7-2	-	TGTGCCAGCAGCGCACGGACAGGGCGGACCGGGGAGCTGTTTTTT	CASSARTGRTGELFF
TRBJ1-6	-	TRBV20-1	many	TGCAGTGCTAGCCCTCAGATGGGGAGGGCCCTCCACTTT	CSASPQMGRALHF
TRBJ2-7	TRBD2	TRBV28	-	TGTGCCAGCAACCTAGCGGTTTATGGGGAGCAGTACTTC	CASNLAVYGEQYF
TRBJ2-5	-	TRBV5-5	few	TGTGCCAGCAGCTTGAGCAATCCGGGACCCCAAGAGACCCAGTACTTC	CASSLSNPGPQETQYF
TRBJ2-3	TRBD2	TRBV20-1	few	TGCAGTGCTAGCCCTAGCGGGAGAAGCACAGATACGCAGTATTTT	CSASPSGRSTDTQYF
TRBJ1-3	TRBD1	TRBV5-1	-	TGCGCCAGCAGCCTGAACCCGGGACAGGGTGTAATTTCGGGAAACACCATATATTTT	CASSLNPGQGVISGNTIYF
TRBJ2-5	-	TRBV7-9	-	TGTGCCAGCAGCTTAATTGCGGGTCAAGAGACCCAGTACTTC	CASSLIAGQETQYF